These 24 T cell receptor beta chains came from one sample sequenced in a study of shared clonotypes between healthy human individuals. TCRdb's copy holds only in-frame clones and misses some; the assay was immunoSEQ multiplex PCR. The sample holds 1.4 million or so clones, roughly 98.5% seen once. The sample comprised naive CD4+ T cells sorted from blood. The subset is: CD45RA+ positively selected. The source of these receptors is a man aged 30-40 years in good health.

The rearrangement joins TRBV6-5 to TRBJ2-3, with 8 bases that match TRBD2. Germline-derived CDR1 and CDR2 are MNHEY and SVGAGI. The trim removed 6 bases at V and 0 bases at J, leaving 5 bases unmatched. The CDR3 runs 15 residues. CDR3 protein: CASSPLAESTDTQYF. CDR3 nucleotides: TGTGCCAGCAGCCCACTAGCGGAGAGCACAGATACGCAGTATTTT.

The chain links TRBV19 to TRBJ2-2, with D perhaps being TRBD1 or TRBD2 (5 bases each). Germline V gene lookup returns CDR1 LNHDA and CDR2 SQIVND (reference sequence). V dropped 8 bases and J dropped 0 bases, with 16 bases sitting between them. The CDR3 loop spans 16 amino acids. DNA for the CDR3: TGTGCCAGTGGGGGTGGGTACCCCTCGAACACCGGGGAGCTGTTTTTT. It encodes CASGGGYPSNTGELFF.

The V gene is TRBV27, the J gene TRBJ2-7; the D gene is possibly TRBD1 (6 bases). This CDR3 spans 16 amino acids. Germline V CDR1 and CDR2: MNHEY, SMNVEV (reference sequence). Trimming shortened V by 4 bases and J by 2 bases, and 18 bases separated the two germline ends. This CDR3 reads CASSSEPRGLAYEQYF. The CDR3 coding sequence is TGTGCCAGCAGTTCGGAGCCCAGGGGTTTAGCCTACGAGCAGTACTTC.

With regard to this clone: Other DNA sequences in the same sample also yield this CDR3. This CDR3 reads CASSLEVYNEQFF. CDR3 sequence (DNA): TGTGCCAGCAGCTTGGAGGTCTACAATGAGCAGTTCTTC. The chain has TRBV5-5 and TRBJ2-1; D ambiguous. Germline-derived CDR1 and CDR2 are SGHKS and YYEKEE (reference sequence). The CDR3 runs to 13 residues. Trimming removed 0 bases from V and 3 bases from J, with 4 bases in between.

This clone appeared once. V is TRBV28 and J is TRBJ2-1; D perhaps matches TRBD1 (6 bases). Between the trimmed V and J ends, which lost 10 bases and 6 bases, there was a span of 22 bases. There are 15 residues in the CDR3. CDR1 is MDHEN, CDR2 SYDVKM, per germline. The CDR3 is CANDDTGNSVNEQFF. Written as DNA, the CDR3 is TGTGCCAACGATGATACAGGGAACTCTGTCAATGAGCAGTTCTTC.

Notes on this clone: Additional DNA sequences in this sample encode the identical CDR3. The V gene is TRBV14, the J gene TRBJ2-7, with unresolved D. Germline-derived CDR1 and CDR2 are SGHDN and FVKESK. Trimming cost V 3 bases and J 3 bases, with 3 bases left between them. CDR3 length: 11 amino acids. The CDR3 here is CASSHFYEQYF. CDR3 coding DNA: TGTGCCAGCAGCCACTTCTACGAGCAGTACTTC.

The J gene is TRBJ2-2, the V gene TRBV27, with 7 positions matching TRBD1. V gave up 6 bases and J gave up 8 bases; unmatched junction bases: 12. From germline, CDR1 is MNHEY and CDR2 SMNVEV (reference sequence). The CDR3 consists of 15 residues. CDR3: CASREYDRAGGELFF. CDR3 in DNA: TGTGCCAGCAGGGAATATGACAGGGCCGGGGGGGAGCTGTTTTTT.

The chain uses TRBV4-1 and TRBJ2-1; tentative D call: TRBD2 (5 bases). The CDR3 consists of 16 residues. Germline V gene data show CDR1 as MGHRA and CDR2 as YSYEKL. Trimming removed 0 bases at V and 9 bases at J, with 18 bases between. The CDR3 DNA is TGCGCCAGCAGCCAAGATGACGCCCGGAGGTCGGTTGAGCAGTTCTTC. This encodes CASSQDDARRSVEQFF.

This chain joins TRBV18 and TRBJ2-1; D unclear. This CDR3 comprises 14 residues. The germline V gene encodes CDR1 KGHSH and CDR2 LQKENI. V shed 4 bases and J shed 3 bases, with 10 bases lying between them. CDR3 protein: CASSLVSFYNEQFF. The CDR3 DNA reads TGTGCCAGCTCACTTGTTAGCTTCTACAATGAGCAGTTCTTC.

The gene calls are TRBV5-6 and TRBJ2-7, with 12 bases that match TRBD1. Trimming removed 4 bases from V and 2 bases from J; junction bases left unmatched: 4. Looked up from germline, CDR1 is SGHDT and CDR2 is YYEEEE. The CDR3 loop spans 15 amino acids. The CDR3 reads CASSRRDRGPYEQYF. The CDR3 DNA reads TGTGCCAGCAGCCGCCGGGACAGGGGGCCCTACGAGCAGTACTTC.

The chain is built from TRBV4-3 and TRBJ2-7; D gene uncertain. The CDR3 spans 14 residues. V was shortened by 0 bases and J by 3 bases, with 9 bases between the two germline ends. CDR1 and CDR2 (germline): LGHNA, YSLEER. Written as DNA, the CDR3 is TGCGCCAGCAGCCAAGATCCGACACTCTACGAGCAGTACTTC. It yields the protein CASSQDPTLYEQYF.

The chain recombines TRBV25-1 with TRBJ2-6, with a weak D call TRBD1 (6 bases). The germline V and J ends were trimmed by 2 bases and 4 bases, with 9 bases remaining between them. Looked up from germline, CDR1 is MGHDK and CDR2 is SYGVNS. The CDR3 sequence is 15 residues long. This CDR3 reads CASSEQGNGANVLTF. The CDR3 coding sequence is TGTGCCAGCAGTGAACAGGGGAACGGGGCCAACGTCCTGACTTTC. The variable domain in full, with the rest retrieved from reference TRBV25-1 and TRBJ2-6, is EADIYQTPRYLVIGTGKKITLECSQTMGHDKMYWYQQDPGMELHLIHYSYGVNSTEKGDLSSESTVSRIRTEHFPLTLESARPSHTSQYLCASSEQGNGANVLTFGAGSRLTVL.

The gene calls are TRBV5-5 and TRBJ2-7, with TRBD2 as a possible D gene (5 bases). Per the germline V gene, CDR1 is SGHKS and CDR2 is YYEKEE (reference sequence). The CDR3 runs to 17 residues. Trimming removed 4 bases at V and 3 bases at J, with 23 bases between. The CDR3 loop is CASSLTWRPQPLYEQYF. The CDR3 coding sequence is TGTGCCAGCAGCCTAACCTGGAGGCCCCAACCTCTCTACGAGCAGTACTTC.

The CDR3 loop is CASSLSRGQDTGELFF. CDR3 nucleotides: TGCGCCAGCAGCCTCTCCAGGGGGCAGGACACCGGGGAGCTGTTTTTT. V usage is TRBV4-1 and J usage is TRBJ2-2; TRBD1 aligns across 8 bases. The trim removed 4 bases at V and 3 bases at J, leaving 7 bases unmatched. Germline values: CDR1 MGHRA, CDR2 YSYEKL. The CDR3 contains 16 residues.

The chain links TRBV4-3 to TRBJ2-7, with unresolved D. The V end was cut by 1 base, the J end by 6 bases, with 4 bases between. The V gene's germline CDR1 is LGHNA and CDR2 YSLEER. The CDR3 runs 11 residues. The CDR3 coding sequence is TGCGCCAGCAGCCAAGGTCTCGAGCAGTACTTC. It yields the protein CASSQGLEQYF.

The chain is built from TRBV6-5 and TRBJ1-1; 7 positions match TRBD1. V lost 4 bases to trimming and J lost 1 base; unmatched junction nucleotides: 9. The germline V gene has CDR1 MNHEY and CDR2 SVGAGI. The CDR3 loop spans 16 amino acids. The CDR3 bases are TGTGCCAGCAGTTGGACAGGTCCCTCGGGGAACACTGAAGCTTTCTTT. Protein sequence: CASSWTGPSGNTEAFF.

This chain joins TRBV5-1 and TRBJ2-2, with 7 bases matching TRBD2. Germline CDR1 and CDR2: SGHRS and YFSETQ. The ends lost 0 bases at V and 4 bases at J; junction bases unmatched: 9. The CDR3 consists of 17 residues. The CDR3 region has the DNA TGCGCCAGCAGCTTGGCCTTTACCGGGAGGCCCACCGGGGAGCTGTTTTTT. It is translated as CASSLAFTGRPTGELFF.

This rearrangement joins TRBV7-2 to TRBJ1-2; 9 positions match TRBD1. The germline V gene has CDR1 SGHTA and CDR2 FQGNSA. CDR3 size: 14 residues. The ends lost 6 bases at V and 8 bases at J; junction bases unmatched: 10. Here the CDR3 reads CASRRSGTGQGYTF. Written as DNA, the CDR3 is TGTGCCAGCAGGCGTTCCGGGACAGGGCAGGGCTACACCTTC. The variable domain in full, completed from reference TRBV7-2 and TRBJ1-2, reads GAGVSQSPSNKVTEKGKDVELRCDPISGHTALYWYRQSLGQGLEFLIYFQGNSAPDKSGLPSDRFSAERTGGSVSTLTIQRTQQEDSAVYLCASRRSGTGQGYTFGSGTRLTVV.

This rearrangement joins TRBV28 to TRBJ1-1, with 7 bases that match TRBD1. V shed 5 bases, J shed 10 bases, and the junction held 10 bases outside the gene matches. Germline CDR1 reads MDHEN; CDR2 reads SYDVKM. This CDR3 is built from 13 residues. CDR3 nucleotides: TGTGCCAGCAGTACCTCCTCGACAGGGAGAGCTTTCTTT. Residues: CASSTSSTGRAFF.

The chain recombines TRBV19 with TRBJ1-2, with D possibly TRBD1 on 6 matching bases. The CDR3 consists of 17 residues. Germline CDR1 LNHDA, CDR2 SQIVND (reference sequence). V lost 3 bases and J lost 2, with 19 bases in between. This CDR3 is CASSIVVTGRGNYGYTF. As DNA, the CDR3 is TGTGCCAGTAGTATCGTCGTCACAGGGAGGGGAAACTATGGCTACACCTTC. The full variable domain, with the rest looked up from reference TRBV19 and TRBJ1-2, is DGGITQSPKYLFRKEGQNVTLSCEQNLNHDAMYWYRQDPGQGLRLIYYSQIVNDFQKGDIAEGYSVSREKKESFPLTVTSAQKNPTAFYLCASSIVVTGRGNYGYTFGSGTRLTVV.

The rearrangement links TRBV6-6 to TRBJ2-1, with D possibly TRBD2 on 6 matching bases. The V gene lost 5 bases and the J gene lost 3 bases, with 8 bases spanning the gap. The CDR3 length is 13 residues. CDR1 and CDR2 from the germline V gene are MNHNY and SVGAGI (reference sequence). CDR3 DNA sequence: TGTGCCAGCAGTCCGGGGGACTACAATGAGCAGTTCTTC. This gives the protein CASSPGDYNEQFF.

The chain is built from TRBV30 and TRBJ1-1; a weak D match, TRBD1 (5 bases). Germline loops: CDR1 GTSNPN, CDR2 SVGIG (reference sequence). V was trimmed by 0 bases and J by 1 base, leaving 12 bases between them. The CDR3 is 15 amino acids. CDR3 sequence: CAWSVLLGGNTEAFF. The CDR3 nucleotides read TGTGCCTGGAGTGTACTCCTCGGGGGGAACACTGAAGCTTTCTTT.

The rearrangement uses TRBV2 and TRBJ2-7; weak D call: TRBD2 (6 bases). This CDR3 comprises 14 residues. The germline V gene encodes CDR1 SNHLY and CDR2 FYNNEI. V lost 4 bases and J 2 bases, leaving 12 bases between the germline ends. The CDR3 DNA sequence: TGTGCCAGCAGTGGGGGAGGACCCGCCTACGAGCAGTACTTC. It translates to CASSGGGPAYEQYF.

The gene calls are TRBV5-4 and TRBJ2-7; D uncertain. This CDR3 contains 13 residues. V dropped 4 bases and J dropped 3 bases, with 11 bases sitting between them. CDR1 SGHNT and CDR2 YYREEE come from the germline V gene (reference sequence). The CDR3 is CASSVSWLYEQYF. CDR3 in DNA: TGTGCCAGCAGCGTATCGTGGCTCTACGAGCAGTACTTC.